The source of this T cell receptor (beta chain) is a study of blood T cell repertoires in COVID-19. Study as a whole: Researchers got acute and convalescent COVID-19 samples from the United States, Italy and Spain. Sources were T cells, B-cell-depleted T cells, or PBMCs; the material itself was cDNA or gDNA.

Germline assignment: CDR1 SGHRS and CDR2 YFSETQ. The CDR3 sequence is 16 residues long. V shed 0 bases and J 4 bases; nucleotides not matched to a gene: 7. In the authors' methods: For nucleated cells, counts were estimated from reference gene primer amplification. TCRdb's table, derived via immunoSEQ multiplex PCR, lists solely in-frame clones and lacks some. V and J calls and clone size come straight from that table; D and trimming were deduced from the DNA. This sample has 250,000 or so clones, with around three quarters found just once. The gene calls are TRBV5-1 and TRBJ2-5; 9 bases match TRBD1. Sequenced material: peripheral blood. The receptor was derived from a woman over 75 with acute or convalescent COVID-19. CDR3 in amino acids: CASSLDLQGAAETQYF. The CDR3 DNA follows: TGCGCCAGCAGCTTGGACCTACAGGGGGCCGCAGAGACCCAGTACTTC.